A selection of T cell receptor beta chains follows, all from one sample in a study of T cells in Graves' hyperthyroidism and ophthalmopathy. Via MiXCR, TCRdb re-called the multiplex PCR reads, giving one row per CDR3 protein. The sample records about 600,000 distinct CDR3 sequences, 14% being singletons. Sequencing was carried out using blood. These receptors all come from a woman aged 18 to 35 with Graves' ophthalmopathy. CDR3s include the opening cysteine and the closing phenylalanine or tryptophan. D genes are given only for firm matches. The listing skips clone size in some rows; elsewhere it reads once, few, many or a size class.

TGTGCCAGCAGCCAAGGCGTGAATATCCCCTACAATGAGCAGTTCTTC	CASSQGVNIPYNEQFF	NA	TRBV3-1	NA	TRBJ2-1
TGTGCTAATCTGGAGGGAAATGGAAACACCATATATTTT	CANLEGNGNTIYF	NA	TRBV30	many	TRBJ1-3
TGTGCCAGCTCACCACGGGCGGCAGGCAATCAGCCCCAGCATTTT	CASSPRAAGNQPQHF	NA	TRBV18	many	TRBJ1-5
TGTGCCAGCAGCCTTTCCTCCCTAGCTGCCGGTGAGCAGTTCTTC	CASSLSSLAAGEQFF	NA	TRBV11-3	few	TRBJ2-1
TGTGCCAGTAGTATAGACCACAGGGGATCCGGAAACACCATATATTTT	CASSIDHRGSGNTIYF	TRBD1	TRBV19	NA	TRBJ1-3
TGTGCCAGCAGCCAGGACGGTTATGAGCAGTTCTTC	CASSQDGYEQFF	NA	TRBV7-2	many	TRBJ2-1
TGTGCCAGCAGGCCGCGTCTAGGCCTCGACGAGCAGTACTTC	CASRPRLGLDEQYF	NA	TRBV2	many	TRBJ2-7
TGTGCCAGCAGTGTAGAGGGGTGGCCCTACAATGAGCAGTTCTTC	CASSVEGWPYNEQFF	NA	TRBV2	many	TRBJ2-1
TGCGCCAGCAGCTTGGTTACTAGCGGGAGTTTGGCAGATACGCAGTATTTT	CASSLVTSGSLADTQYF	TRBD2	TRBV5-1	few	TRBJ2-3
TGTGCCAGCAGCCCGGGGGACTACCAAAGGGACGAGCAGTACTTC	CASSPGDYQRDEQYF	TRBD2	TRBV7-3	many	TRBJ2-7
TGTGCCACCACATACAAACAAAGGGACCATTCACCCCTCCACTTT	CATTYKQRDHSPLHF	NA	TRBV2	few	TRBJ1-6
TGTGCCAGCAAGGGACTAGCGGGAGCAGGTACCGGGGAGCTGTTTTTT	CASKGLAGAGTGELFF	TRBD2	TRBV11-2	many	TRBJ2-2
TGTGCCAGCACCCCCCTCGCGACAGGGACCTACAATGAGCAGTTCTTC	CASTPLATGTYNEQFF	TRBD1	TRBV13	many	TRBJ2-1
TGTGCCAGCAGTTTTTCCAAATGGCAGTTCTTC	CASSFSKWQFF	NA	TRBV27	NA	TRBJ2-1
TGTGCCAGCAGAACGGGACTTCTCTACGAGCAGTACTTC	CASRTGLLYEQYF	NA	TRBV12-3/TRBV12-4	many	TRBJ2-7